Following are 17 T cell receptor beta chains from one sample sequenced in a study of shared clonotypes between healthy human individuals. Some clones are missing from TCRdb's copy, which holds only in-frame ones; the method was immunoSEQ multiplex PCR. The sample carries over 400,000 clones, more than 65% recorded once. Sequencing input: PBMCs. The receptors derive from a woman in her thirties or forties in good health. Some clones in this sample may be carry-over from other donors' samples.

Turning to this clone: A far larger clone lies a single base away; this is likely a read error. The same CDR3 can be traced to other DNA sequences in this sample. V and J are TRBV14 and TRBJ1-2, with a tentative D call TRBD1 (6 bases). The CDR3 has 13 residues. Germline CDR1 is SGHDN and CDR2 is FVKESK. This CDR3 reads CASSLGGTGGYTF. The DNA for the CDR3 is TGTGCCAGCAGCCTAGGGGGGACGGGCGGCTACACCTTT.

This clone appeared many times. The rearrangement uses TRBV6-1 and TRBJ2-7; D perhaps matches TRBD2 (5 bases). The V gene's germline CDR1 is MNHNS and CDR2 SASEGT. Trimming pared 7 bases from V and 0 bases from J, leaving 13 bases between. This CDR3 region has 14 residues. DNA for the CDR3: TGTGCCAGCATCGGAGGCAGCCGCTCCTACGAGCAGTACTTC. It translates to CASIGGSRSYEQYF.

J is TRBJ2-2 and V is TRBV18; D is perhaps TRBD2 (5 bases). There are 17 residues in the CDR3. Germline CDR1 KGHSH, CDR2 LQKENI. V was clipped by 4 bases and J by 0 bases, with 15 bases between them. CDR3: CASSRLAGNTNTGELFF. CDR3 DNA sequence: TGTGCCAGCTCACGGCTAGCCGGGAACACGAACACCGGGGAGCTGTTTTTT. Drawing the rest from reference TRBV18 and TRBJ2-2, the complete variable domain is NAGVMQNPRHLVRRRGQEARLRCSPMKGHSHVYWYRQLPEEGLKFMVYLQKENIIDESGMPKERFSAEFPKEGPSILRIQQVVRGDSAAYFCASSRLAGNTNTGELFFGEGSRLTVL.

V and J are TRBV19 and TRBJ1-5, with D maybe TRBD1 (6 bases). The V end was cut by 10 bases, the J end by 1 base, with 14 bases between. CDR1 and CDR2 from the germline V gene are LNHDA and SQIVND (reference sequence). The CDR3 runs to 14 residues. CDR3 in amino acids: CATSGQLSNQPQHF. The CDR3 nucleotides are TGTGCCACCAGCGGACAGCTGAGCAATCAGCCCCAGCATTTT.

The chain combines TRBV7-3 with TRBJ2-5; D may be TRBD2 (6 bases). Germline CDR1 SGHTA, CDR2 FQGTGA. V shed 5 bases and J shed 5 bases, with 12 bases lying between them. This CDR3 spans 13 amino acids. In nucleotides, the CDR3 is TGTGCCAGCAGCCAGACGGGGAGGGAGACCCAGTACTTC. Amino acid sequence: CASSQTGRETQYF.

The rearrangement uses TRBV29-1 and TRBJ2-7; D is unresolved. CDR3 length: 15 residues. Germline V CDR1 and CDR2: SQVTM, ANQGSEA. The ends were cut back, 7 bases at V and 2 bases at J, with 21 bases in the middle. CDR3 protein: CSAEFTGGGAYEQYF. Written as DNA, the CDR3 is TGCAGCGCCGAATTCACGGGCGGTGGAGCCTACGAGCAGTACTTC.

The chain links TRBV5-6 to TRBJ1-5, with D hard to call. This CDR3 is built from 13 residues. Germline values: CDR1 SGHDT, CDR2 YYEEEE. Trimming removed 0 bases at V and 3 bases at J, with 4 bases between. This chain's CDR3 is CASSLGHNQPQHF. Written as DNA, the CDR3 is TGTGCCAGCAGCTTGGGCCACAATCAGCCCCAGCATTTT. Looking up the rest from reference TRBV5-6 and TRBJ1-5 gives the full variable domain: DAGVTQSPTHLIKTRGQQVTLRCSPKSGHDTVSWYQQALGQGPQFIFQYYEEEERQRGNFPDRFSGHQFPNYSSELNVNALLLGDSALYLCASSLGHNQPQHFGDGTRLSIL.

As regards this clone: A far larger clone differs by one base, so this is likely a read error. V usage is TRBV7-3 and J usage is TRBJ2-7; D possibly uses TRBD1 or TRBD2 (5 bases each). V was cut by 2 bases and J by 3 bases, with 8 bases left in between. The germline V gene has CDR1 SGHTA and CDR2 FQGTGA. The CDR3 spans 13 residues. The CDR3 region is CASSLGGHYEQYF. CDR3 DNA: TGTGCCAGCAGCTTAGGGGGTCACTACGAGCAGTACTTC.

This clone appeared many times. The identical CDR3 is also encoded by other nucleotide sequences in the sample. This chain links TRBV5-1 with TRBJ1-4, with 8 bases that match TRBD1. Germline-derived CDR1 and CDR2 are SGHRS and YFSETQ. This CDR3 has 15 residues. The V gene end was trimmed by 4 bases and the J gene end by 11 bases; junction bases not matched to a gene: 13. CDR3 region: CASSHDGQGQLKLFF. For the CDR3, the DNA is TGCGCCAGCAGCCACGATGGACAGGGCCAATTGAAACTGTTTTTT.

The rearrangement uses TRBV5-1 and TRBJ1-5; D is perhaps TRBD1 (6 bases). This CDR3 has 15 residues. V lost 4 bases, J lost 4 bases, and 15 bases lay in between. CDR1 is SGHRS and CDR2 is YFSETQ in the germline V gene. CDR3 DNA sequence: TGCGCCAGCAGCCCTACAGGGATTGGGAATCAGCCCCAGCATTTT. This sequence encodes CASSPTGIGNQPQHF.

This clone has only a few counts. This chain joins TRBV19 and TRBJ1-2, with D perhaps matching TRBD1 (5 bases). Trimming removed 4 bases from V and 5 bases from J, with 17 bases in between. Germline V CDR1 and CDR2: LNHDA, SQIVND (reference sequence). The length of the CDR3 is 15 residues. The chain's CDR3 is CASSTGTGHFYGYTF. In DNA form, the CDR3 reads TGTGCCAGTAGTACAGGGACCGGGCACTTTTATGGCTACACCTTC.

This clone occurred many times. The V gene is TRBV28, the J gene TRBJ2-5; D remains ambiguous. The J call may be mistaken, given a closer DNA end match to TRBJ2-7. This CDR3 comprises 14 residues. Germline V gene lookup returns CDR1 MDHEN and CDR2 SYDVKM. In DNA form, the CDR3 reads TGTGCCAGCAGTTTAATGAAGTTTTACAGCGAGCAGTACTTC. Translated, it gives CASSLMKFYSEQYF.

The J gene is TRBJ1-3, the V gene TRBV9; no reliable D call. The CDR3 has 15 amino acids. The germline CDR1 and CDR2 sequences are SGDLS and YYNGEE. V lost 0 bases and J lost 2, with 9 bases in between. CDR3 residues: CASSVVGVTGNTIYF. CDR3 DNA: TGTGCCAGCAGCGTAGTCGGTGTCACTGGAAACACCATATATTTT.

This clone came up once. This sequence joins TRBV28 and TRBJ1-3, with D possibly TRBD1 on 6 matching bases. V lost 6 bases, J lost 3 bases, and 9 bases lay in between. Per the germline V gene, CDR1 is MDHEN and CDR2 is SYDVKM. CDR3 length: 13 amino acids. The CDR3 sequence: CASSQGFGNTIYF. Written as DNA, the CDR3 is TGTGCCAGCAGCCAGGGGTTTGGAAACACCATATATTTT.

On this clone itself: A far larger clone is only one base removed, so a read error is likely. Other DNA sequences within the sample encode an identical CDR3. This sequence joins TRBV9 and TRBJ1-2; the D is unclear. From germline, CDR1 is SGDLS and CDR2 YYNGEE. This CDR3 has 13 residues. Trimming stripped 0 bases from V and 8 bases from J, with 11 bases between. CDR3 sequence (DNA): TGTGCCAGCAGCGTAGAGGGTACAGTCGGCTACACCTTC. It is translated as CASSVEGTVGYTF.

The chain couples TRBV9 to TRBJ1-4; D perhaps matches TRBD1 (5 bases). CDR3 length: 14 residues. Trimming removed 2 bases from V and 8 bases from J, with 13 bases in between. Germline values: CDR1 SGDLS, CDR2 YYNGEE. CDR3 bases: TGTGCCAGCAGCGTCGGCCAGGGTTGGGAAAAACTGTTTTTT. Protein: CASSVGQGWEKLFF.

J is TRBJ2-7 and V is TRBV19, with a possible D match to TRBD2 (8 bases). V lost 3 bases and J 5 bases, leaving 17 bases between the germline ends. Germline loops: CDR1 LNHDA, CDR2 SQIVND (reference sequence). CDR3 length: 15 amino acids. The CDR3 DNA is TGTGCCAGTAGTATGTTTAGCGGGACAGTCGACGAGCAGTACTTC. The encoded protein is CASSMFSGTVDEQYF. The entire variable domain, with the rest obtained from reference TRBV19 and TRBJ2-7, is as follows: DGGITQSPKYLFRKEGQNVTLSCEQNLNHDAMYWYRQDPGQGLRLIYYSQIVNDFQKGDIAEGYSVSREKKESFPLTVTSAQKNPTAFYLCASSMFSGTVDEQYFGPGTRLTVT.